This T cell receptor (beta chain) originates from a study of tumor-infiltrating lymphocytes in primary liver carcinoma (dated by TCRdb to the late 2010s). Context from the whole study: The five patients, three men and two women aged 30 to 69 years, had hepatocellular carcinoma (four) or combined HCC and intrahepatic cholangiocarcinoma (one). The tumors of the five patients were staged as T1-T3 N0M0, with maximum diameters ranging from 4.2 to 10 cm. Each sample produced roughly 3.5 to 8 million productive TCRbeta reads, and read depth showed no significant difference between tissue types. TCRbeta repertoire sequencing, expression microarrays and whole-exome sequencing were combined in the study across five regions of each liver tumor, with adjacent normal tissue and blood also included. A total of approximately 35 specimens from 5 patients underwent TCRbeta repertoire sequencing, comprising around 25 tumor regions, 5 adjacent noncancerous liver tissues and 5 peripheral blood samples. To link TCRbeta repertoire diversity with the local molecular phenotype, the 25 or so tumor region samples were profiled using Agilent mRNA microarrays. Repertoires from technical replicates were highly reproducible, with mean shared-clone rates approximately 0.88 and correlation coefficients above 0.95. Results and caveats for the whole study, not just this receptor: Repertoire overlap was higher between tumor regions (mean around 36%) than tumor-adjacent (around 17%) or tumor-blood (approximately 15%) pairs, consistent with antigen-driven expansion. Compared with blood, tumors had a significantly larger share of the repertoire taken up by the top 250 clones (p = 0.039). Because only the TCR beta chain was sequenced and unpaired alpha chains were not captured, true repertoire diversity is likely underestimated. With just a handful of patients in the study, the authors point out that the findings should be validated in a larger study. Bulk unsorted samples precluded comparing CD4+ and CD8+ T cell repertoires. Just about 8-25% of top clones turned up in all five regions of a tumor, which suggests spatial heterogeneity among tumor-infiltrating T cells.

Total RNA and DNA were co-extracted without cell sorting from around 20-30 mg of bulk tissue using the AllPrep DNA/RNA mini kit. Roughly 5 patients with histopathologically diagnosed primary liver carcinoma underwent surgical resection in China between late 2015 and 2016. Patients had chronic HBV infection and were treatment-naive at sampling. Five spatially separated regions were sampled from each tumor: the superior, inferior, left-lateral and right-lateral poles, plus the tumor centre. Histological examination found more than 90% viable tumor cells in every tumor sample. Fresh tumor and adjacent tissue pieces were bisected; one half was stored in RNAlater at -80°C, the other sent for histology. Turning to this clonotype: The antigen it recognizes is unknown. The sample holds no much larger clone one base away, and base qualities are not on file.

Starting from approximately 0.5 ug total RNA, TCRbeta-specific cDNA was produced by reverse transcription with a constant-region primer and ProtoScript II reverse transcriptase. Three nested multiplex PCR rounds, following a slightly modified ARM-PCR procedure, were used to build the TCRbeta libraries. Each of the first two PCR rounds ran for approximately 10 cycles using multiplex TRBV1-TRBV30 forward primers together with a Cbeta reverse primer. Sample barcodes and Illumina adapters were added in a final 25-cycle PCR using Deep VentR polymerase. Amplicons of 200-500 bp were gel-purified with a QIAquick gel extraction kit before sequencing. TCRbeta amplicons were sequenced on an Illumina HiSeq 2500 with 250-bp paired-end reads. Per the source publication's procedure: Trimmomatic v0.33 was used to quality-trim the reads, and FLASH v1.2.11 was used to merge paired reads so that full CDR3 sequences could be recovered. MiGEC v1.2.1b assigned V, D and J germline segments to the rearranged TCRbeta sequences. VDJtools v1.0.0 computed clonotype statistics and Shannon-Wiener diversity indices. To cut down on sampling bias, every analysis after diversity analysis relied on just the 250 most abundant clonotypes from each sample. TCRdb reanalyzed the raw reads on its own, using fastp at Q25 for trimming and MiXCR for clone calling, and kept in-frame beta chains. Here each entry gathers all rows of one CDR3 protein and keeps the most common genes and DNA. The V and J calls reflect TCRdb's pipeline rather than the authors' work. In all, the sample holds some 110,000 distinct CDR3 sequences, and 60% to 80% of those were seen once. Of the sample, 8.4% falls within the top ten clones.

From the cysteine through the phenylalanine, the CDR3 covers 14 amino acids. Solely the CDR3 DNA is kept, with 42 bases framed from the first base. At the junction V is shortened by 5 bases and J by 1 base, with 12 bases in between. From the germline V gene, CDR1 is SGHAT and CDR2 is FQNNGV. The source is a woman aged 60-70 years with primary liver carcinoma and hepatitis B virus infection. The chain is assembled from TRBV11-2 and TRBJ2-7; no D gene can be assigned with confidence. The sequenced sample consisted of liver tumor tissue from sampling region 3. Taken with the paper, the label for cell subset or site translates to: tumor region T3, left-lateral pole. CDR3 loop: CASSITSRSYEQYF. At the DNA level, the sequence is TGTGCCAGCAGCATTACCTCCCGGTCCTACGAGCAGTACTTC.